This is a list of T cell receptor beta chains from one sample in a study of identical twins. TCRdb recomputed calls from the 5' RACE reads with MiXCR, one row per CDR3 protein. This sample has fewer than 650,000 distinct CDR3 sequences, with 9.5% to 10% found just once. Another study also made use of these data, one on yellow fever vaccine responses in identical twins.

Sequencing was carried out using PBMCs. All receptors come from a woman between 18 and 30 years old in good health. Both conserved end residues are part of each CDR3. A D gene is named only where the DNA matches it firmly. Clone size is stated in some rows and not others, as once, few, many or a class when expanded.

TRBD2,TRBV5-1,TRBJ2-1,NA,CASILSSGGGSSYNEQFF,TGCGCCAGCATCCTGTCTAGCGGGGGGGGTTCTTCCTACAATGAGCAGTTCTTC
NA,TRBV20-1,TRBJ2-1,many,CSARDNSSPGGHEQFF,TGCAGTGCTAGAGACAACTCTAGCCCCGGGGGGCATGAGCAGTTCTTC
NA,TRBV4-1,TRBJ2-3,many,CASSRERSTDTQYF,TGCGCCAGCAGCCGGGAAAGGAGCACAGATACGCAGTATTTT
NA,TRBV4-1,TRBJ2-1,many,CASSQDLRPTYNEQFF,TGCGCCAGCAGCCAAGATTTAAGGCCCACTTACAATGAGCAGTTCTTC
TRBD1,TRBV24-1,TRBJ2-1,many,CATSYRGQDEQFF,TGTGCCACCAGCTACAGGGGGCAGGATGAGCAGTTCTTC
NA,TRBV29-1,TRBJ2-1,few,CSGVGSPNEQFF,TGCAGCGGAGTAGGGTCCCCCAATGAGCAGTTCTTC
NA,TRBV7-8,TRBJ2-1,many,CASSQESRDFSYNEQFF,TGTGCCAGCAGCCAAGAATCGCGGGACTTCTCCTACAATGAGCAGTTCTTC
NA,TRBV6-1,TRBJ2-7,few,CASSFGRRSYEQYF,TGTGCCAGCAGCTTCGGGCGGCGCTCCTACGAGCAGTACTTC
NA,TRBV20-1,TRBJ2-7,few,CSARDLTAPTISYEQYF,TGCAGTGCTAGAGATCTCACAGCCCCTACTATCTCCTACGAGCAGTACTTC
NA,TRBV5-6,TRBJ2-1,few,CASSYLAEQFF,TGTGCCAGCAGCTATCTAGCGGAGCAGTTCTTC
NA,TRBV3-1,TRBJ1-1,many,CASSQVGGEAFF,TGTGCCAGCAGCCAAGTGGGAGGGGAAGCTTTCTTT
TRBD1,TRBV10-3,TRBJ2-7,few,CATGQGASEQYF,TGTGCCACAGGACAGGGAGCGAGTGAGCAGTACTTC
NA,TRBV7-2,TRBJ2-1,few,CASGPAGGGSNEQFF,TGTGCCAGCGGACCCGCCGGAGGCGGGTCAAATGAGCAGTTCTTC
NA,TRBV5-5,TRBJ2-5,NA,CASSPGVPKETQYF,TGTGCCAGCAGCCCTGGGGTCCCCAAAGAGACCCAGTACTTC
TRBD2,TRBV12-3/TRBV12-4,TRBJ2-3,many,CASTVAGPPRDTQYF,TGTGCCAGCACCGTAGCGGGGCCTCCCCGAGATACGCAGTATTTT
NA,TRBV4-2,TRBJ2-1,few,CASSQVFVDEQFF,TGTGCCAGCAGCCAAGTATTTGTAGATGAGCAGTTCTTC
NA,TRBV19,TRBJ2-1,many,CASSIRRQVRDEQFF,TGTGCCAGTAGTATTCGTCGACAGGTGCGGGATGAGCAGTTCTTC
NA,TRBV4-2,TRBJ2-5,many,CASSPGAQETQYF,TGTGCCAGCAGCCCGGGGGCTCAAGAGACCCAGTACTTC
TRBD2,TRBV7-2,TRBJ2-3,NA,CASRLTGGSDTQYF,TGTGCCAGCAGACTTACGGGGGGATCAGATACGCAGTATTTT
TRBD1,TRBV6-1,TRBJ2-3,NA,CASRWTGITDTQYF,TGTGCCAGCAGGTGGACAGGGATCACAGATACGCAGTATTTT
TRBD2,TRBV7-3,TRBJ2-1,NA,CASSSYGGGSYNEQFF,TGTGCCAGCAGCTCCTACGGGGGGGGGTCCTACAATGAGCAGTTCTTC
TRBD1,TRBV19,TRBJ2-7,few,CASRDRGGHEQYF,TGTGCCAGCCGGGACAGGGGGGGCCACGAGCAGTACTTC
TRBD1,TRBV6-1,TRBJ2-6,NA,CASQRRPGQGALGANVLTF,TGTGCCAGCCAACGAAGACCGGGACAGGGGGCACTGGGGGCCAACGTCCTGACTTTC
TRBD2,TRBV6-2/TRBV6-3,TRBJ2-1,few,CASLGLARLNEQFF,TGTGCCAGCCTGGGACTAGCGAGGTTAAATGAGCAGTTCTTC
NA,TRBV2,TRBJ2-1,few,CASSDSPGHSYNEQFF,TGTGCCAGCAGCGACTCTCCGGGACATTCCTACAATGAGCAGTTCTTC
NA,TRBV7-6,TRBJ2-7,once,CASSLDAGLGSYEQYF,TGTGCCAGCAGCTTAGACGCCGGGCTAGGCTCCTACGAGCAGTACTTC
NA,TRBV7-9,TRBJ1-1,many,CASGIQGVKTEAFF,TGTGCCAGCGGAATCCAGGGCGTTAAGACTGAAGCTTTCTTT
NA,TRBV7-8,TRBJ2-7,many,CASSLDRGISYEQYF,TGTGCCAGCAGCTTAGATAGGGGGATCTCGTACGAGCAGTACTTC
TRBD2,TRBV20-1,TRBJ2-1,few,CSARPRGGGGRRLYNEQFF,TGCAGTGCTAGACCTAGAGGCGGGGGCGGGAGGAGGCTCTACAATGAGCAGTTCTTC
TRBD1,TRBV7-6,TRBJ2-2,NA,CASSFLGQGIGELFF,TGTGCCAGCAGCTTTTTGGGACAGGGGATCGGGGAGCTGTTTTTT
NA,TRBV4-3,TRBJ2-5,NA,CASSLPRLDQETQYF,TGCGCCAGCAGCCTTCCACGACTAGACCAAGAGACCCAGTACTTC
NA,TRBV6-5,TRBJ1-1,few,CASSYSRGESEAFF,TGTGCCAGCAGTTACTCGAGAGGTGAAAGTGAAGCTTTCTTT
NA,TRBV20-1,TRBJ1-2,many,CSARSGHRVANYGYTF,TGCAGTGCTAGATCGGGACACCGAGTAGCTAACTATGGCTACACCTTC
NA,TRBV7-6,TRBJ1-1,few,CASSLSSGDTEAFF,TGTGCCAGCAGCTTAAGCTCAGGGGACACTGAAGCTTTCTTT
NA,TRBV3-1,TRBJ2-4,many,CASSPEPTVPRDKNIQYF,TGTGCCAGCAGTCCCGAACCGACGGTGCCACGAGACAAAAACATTCAGTACTTC
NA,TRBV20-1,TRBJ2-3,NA,CSARLGRPSTDTQYF,TGCAGTGCTAGGCTCGGCAGACCTAGCACAGATACGCAGTATTTT
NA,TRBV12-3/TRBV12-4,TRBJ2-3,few,CASRAGATAQYF,TGTGCCAGCAGGGCGGGGGCCACCGCGCAGTATTTT
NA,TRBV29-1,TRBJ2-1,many,CSVGLNYNEQFF,TGCAGCGTGGGACTCAATTACAATGAGCAGTTCTTC
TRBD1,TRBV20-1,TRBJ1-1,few,CSVRQGNTEAFF,TGCAGTGTAAGACAGGGAAACACTGAAGCTTTCTTT
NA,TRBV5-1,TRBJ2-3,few,CASSLGESSDTQYF,TGCGCCAGCAGCTTGGGGGAGTCGTCAGATACGCAGTATTTT
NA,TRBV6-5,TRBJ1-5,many,CASSYSAWGDQPQHF,TGTGCCAGCAGTTACTCGGCTTGGGGGGATCAGCCCCAGCATTTT
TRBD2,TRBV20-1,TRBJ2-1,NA,CSARWTSNEQFF,TGCAGTGCTAGATGGACTAGCAATGAGCAGTTCTTC
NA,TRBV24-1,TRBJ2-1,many,CATSEPGPYNEQFF,TGTGCCACCAGTGAACCGGGCCCGTACAATGAGCAGTTCTTC
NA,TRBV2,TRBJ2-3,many,CASSITEDTQYF,TGTGCCAGCAGCATCACGGAAGATACGCAGTATTTT
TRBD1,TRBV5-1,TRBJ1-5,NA,CASSLGTGSDQPQHF,TGCGCCAGCAGCTTGGGGACAGGGTCTGATCAGCCCCAGCATTTT
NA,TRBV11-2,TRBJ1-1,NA,CASSFKQNTEAFF,TGTGCCAGCAGCTTCAAACAAAACACTGAAGCTTTCTTT
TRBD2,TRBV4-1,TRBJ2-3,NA,CASSQTNSGSSGTDTQYF,TGCGCCAGCAGCCAAACCAATAGCGGGAGTTCGGGCACAGATACGCAGTATTTT